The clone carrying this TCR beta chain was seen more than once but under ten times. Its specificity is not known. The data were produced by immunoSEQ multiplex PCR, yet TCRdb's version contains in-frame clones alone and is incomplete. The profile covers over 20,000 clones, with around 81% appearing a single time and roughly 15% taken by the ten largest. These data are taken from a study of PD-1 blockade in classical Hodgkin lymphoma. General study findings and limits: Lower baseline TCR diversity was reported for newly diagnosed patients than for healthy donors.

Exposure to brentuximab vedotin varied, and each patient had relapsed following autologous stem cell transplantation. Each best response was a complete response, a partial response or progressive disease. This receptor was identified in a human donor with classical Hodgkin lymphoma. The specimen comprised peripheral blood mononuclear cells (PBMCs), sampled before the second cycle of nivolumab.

The CDR3 sequence: CASAPPTGKNTEAFF. In nucleotides, the CDR3 is TGTGCCAGTGCGCCTCCGACAGGAAAGAACACTGAAGCTTTCTTT. The chain recombines TRBV19 with TRBJ1-1, with D maybe TRBD1 (6 bases). In germline, CDR1 is LNHDA, CDR2 SQIVND (reference sequence). V was cut by 8 bases and J by 1 base, with 17 bases left in between. CDR3 size: 15 residues. Based on the CDR3 plus reference TRBV19 and TRBJ1-1, the full variable domain is DGGITQSPKYLFRKEGQNVTLSCEQNLNHDAMYWYRQDPGQGLRLIYYSQIVNDFQKGDIAEGYSVSREKKESFPLTVTSAQKNPTAFYLCASAPPTGKNTEAFFGQGTRLTVV.